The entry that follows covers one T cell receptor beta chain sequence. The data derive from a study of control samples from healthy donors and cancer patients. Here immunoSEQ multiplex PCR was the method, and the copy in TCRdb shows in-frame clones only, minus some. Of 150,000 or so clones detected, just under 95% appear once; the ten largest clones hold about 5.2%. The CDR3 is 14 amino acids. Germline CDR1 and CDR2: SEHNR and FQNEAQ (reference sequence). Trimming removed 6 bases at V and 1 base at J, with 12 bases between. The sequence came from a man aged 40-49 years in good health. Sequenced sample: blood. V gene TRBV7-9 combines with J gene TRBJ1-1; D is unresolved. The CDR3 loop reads CASSGEIQNTEAFF. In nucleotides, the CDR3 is TGTGCCAGCAGTGGGGAAATTCAGAACACTGAAGCTTTCTTT.